This T cell receptor (beta chain) comes out of a study of technical replicates of blood from a handful of donors. Here immunoSEQ multiplex PCR was the method, and the copy in TCRdb shows in-frame clones only, minus some. The table records about 81,000 clones, 70% to 90% of them present only once. The source is a human donor in good health. Some clones in this sample may be carry-over from other donors' samples. The sample comprised PBMCs.

The CDR3 loop is CAIDEEDNEKLFF. CDR3 nucleotides: TGTGCCATAGACGAGGAGGATAATGAAAAACTGTTTTTT. The rearrangement links TRBV10-3 to TRBJ1-4; D unclear. CDR3 size: 13 residues. Germline-derived CDR1 and CDR2 are ENHRY and SYGVKD. V gave up 9 bases and J gave up 4 bases, with 12 bases separating them.